These 11 T cell receptor beta chains were all obtained from the same sample, sequenced in a study of blood T cell repertoires in COVID-19. Data came from immunoSEQ multiplex PCR; TCRdb stores just in-frame clones and leaves some out. The sample records more than 110,000 clones, 70% to 90% being singletons. Sequenced: peripheral blood. The receptor source for this set is a woman aged 80 or over with acute or convalescent COVID-19.

The V call is TRBV7-2, the J call TRBJ2-5; 10 bases match TRBD2. This CDR3 contains 16 residues. Germline V gene lookup returns CDR1 SGHTA and CDR2 FQGNSA. The trim removed 1 base at V and 0 bases at J, leaving 2 bases unmatched. CDR3 sequence reads: CASSLVAGGYQETQYF. For the CDR3, the DNA is TGTGCCAGCAGCTTAGTAGCGGGGGGTTACCAAGAGACCCAGTACTTC.

The chain recombines TRBV19 with TRBJ1-4, with a tentative D call TRBD1 (5 bases). The CDR3 is 14 residues long. The V and J ends lost 4 bases and 5 bases respectively, with 11 bases between them. Germline V gene sequence: CDR1 LNHDA, CDR2 SQIVND (reference sequence). CDR3 in amino acids: CASSKTGTNEKLFF. The CDR3 nucleotides read TGTGCCAGTAGTAAAACAGGCACCAATGAAAAACTGTTTTTT.

The J gene is TRBJ1-2, the V gene TRBV5-6; maybe TRBD1 (5 bases). Germline V gives CDR1 SGHDT, CDR2 YYEEEE. The CDR3 runs to 14 residues. The V end lost 4 bases, the J end lost 4 bases, and 14 bases lay between the germline ends. This CDR3 reads CASSLPGRGYGYTF. The CDR3 bases are TGTGCCAGCAGCCTCCCGGGGAGGGGCTATGGCTACACCTTC.

The chain combines TRBV4-1 with TRBJ1-2; a weak D match, TRBD1 (5 bases). Germline CDR1 MGHRA, CDR2 YSYEKL. Trimming took off 2 bases at V and 6 bases at J, with 16 bases between the two ends. There are 15 residues in the CDR3. The CDR3 is CASSQQGMRGDGYTF. The CDR3 nucleotides are TGCGCCAGCAGCCAACAGGGAATGCGTGGGGATGGCTACACCTTC.

V usage is TRBV18 and J usage is TRBJ1-2; D possibly corresponds to TRBD1 (5 bases). Between the trimmed V and J ends, which lost 2 bases and 2 bases, there was a span of 12 bases. This CDR3 contains 15 residues. Germline assignment: CDR1 KGHSH and CDR2 LQKENI. The CDR3 DNA is TGTGCCAGCTCACCAAATCTAGGGGTAAACTATGGCTACACCTTC. Its protein product is CASSPNLGVNYGYTF. Full variable domain (remainder filled in from reference TRBV18 and TRBJ1-2): NAGVMQNPRHLVRRRGQEARLRCSPMKGHSHVYWYRQLPEEGLKFMVYLQKENIIDESGMPKERFSAEFPKEGPSILRIQQVVRGDSAAYFCASSPNLGVNYGYTFGSGTRLTVV.

This clone was observed a handful of times. J is TRBJ2-1 and V is TRBV7-3, with 7 bases fitting TRBD1. The CDR3 extends over 14 amino acids. After removal of 6 bases from V and 6 bases from J, the junction contained 8 bases not matched to a gene. Per germline, CDR1 SGHTA and CDR2 FQGTGA. The DNA for the CDR3 is TGTGCCAGCAGTAAGGGGGCGCATTCCAATGAGCAGTTCTTC. This encodes CASSKGAHSNEQFF.

The chain links TRBV11-1 to TRBJ2-1; TRBD2 agrees at 8 bases. Germline V gene data show CDR1 as SGHAT and CDR2 as FQDESV (reference sequence). The CDR3 totals 15 residues. The ends lost 4 bases at V and 8 bases at J; junction bases unmatched: 10. This CDR3 reads CASSSGLAGSHEQFF. The CDR3 DNA reads as TGTGCCAGCAGCTCGGGGCTAGCGGGCTCTCATGAGCAGTTCTTC.

The chain has TRBV7-3 and TRBJ2-1; 8 bases fit TRBD1. The germline gives CDR1 SGHTA, CDR2 FQGTGA. This CDR3 comprises 15 residues. V lost 5 bases to trimming and J lost 6 bases; unmatched junction nucleotides: 9. In DNA form, the CDR3 reads TGTGCCAGCAGCCGCGGCGGGACAGGTGTCAATGAGCAGTTCTTC. Residues: CASSRGGTGVNEQFF.

The gene calls are TRBV7-9 and TRBJ1-4; 7 bases match TRBD1. Germline V lookup: CDR1 SEHNR, CDR2 FQNEAQ (reference sequence). There are 14 residues in the CDR3. J was trimmed by 8 bases and V by 4 bases; bases with no gene match: 7. This chain's CDR3 is CASSSSGTAEKLFF. CDR3 coding DNA: TGTGCCAGCAGCTCATCCGGGACAGCAGAAAAACTGTTTTTT.

V and J are TRBV18 and TRBJ1-5; 7 bases align to TRBD1. V was pared by 4 bases and J by 6 bases, with 3 bases of the junction left unmatched. Germline CDR1 reads KGHSH; CDR2 reads LQKENI. CDR3 length equals 13 residues. CDR3: CASSQQGGQPQHF. The CDR3, as DNA: TGTGCCAGCTCACAGCAGGGGGGTCAGCCCCAGCATTTT. The entire variable domain, with the rest obtained from reference TRBV18 and TRBJ1-5, is as follows: NAGVMQNPRHLVRRRGQEARLRCSPMKGHSHVYWYRQLPEEGLKFMVYLQKENIIDESGMPKERFSAEFPKEGPSILRIQQVVRGDSAAYFCASSQQGGQPQHFGDGTRLSIL.

V gene TRBV29-1 combines with J gene TRBJ1-5; 8 bases map to TRBD1. There are 12 residues in the CDR3. The V gene end was trimmed by 6 bases and the J gene end by 7 bases; junction bases not matched to a gene: 5. Germline V lookup: CDR1 SQVTM, CDR2 ANQGSEA. Here the CDR3 DNA reads TGCAGCGTCCGAGGACAGGGCCAGCCCCAGCATTTT. It translates to CSVRGQGQPQHF.